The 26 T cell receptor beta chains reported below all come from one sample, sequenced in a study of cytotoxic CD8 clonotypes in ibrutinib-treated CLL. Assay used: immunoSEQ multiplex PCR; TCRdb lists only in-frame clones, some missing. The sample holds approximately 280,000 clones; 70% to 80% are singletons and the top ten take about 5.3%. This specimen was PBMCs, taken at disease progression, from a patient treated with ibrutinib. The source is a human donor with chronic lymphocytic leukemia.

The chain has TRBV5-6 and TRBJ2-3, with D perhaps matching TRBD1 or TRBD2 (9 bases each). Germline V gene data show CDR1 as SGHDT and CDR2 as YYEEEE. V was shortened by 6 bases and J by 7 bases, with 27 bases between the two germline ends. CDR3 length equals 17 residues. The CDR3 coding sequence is TGTGCCAGCATCAACAGGGGGCGCGGGAGGGCCGTGAATACGCAGTATTTT. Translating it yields CASINRGRGRAVNTQYF.

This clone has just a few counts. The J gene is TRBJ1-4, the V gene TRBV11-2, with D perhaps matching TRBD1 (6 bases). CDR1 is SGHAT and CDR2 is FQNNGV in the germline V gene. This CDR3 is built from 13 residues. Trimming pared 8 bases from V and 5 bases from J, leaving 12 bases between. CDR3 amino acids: CASAPTGNEKLFF. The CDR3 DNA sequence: TGTGCCAGCGCCCCCACAGGGAATGAAAAACTGTTTTTT.

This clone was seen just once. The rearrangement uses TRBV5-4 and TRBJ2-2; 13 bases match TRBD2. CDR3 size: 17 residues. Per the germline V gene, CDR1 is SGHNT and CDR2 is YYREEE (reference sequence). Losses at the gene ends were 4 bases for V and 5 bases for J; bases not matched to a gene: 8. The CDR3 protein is CASSPTSGRSGTGELFF. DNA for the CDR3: TGTGCCAGCAGCCCGACTAGCGGGAGGAGCGGGACCGGGGAGCTGTTTTTT.

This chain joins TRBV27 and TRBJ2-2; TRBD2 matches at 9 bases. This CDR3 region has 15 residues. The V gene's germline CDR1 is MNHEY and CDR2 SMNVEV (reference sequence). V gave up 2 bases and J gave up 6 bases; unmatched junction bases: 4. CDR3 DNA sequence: TGTGCCAGCAGTTTACAAGCGGGAGGTTCCGGGGAGCTGTTTTTT. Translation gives CASSLQAGGSGELFF.

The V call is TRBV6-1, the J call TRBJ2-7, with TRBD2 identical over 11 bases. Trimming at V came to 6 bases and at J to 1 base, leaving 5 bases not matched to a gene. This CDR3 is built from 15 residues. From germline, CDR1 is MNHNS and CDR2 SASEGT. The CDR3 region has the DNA TGTGCCAGCAGGACTACTAGCGGGGGATCCTACGAGCAGTACTTC. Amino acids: CASRTTSGGSYEQYF.

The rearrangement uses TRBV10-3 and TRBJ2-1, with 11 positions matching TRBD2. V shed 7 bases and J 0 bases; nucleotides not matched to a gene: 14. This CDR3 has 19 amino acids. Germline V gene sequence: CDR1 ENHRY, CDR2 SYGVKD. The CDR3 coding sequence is TGTGCCATCAAGGGTGGTCTAGCGGGAGGAGGCAGCTCCTACAATGAGCAGTTCTTC. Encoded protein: CAIKGGLAGGGSSYNEQFF.

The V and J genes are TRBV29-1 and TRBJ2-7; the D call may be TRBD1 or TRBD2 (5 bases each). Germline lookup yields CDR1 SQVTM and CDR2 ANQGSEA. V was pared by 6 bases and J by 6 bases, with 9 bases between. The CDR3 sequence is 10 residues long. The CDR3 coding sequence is TGCAGCGTCTCGGGGCGCGAGCAGTACTTC. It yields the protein CSVSGREQYF.

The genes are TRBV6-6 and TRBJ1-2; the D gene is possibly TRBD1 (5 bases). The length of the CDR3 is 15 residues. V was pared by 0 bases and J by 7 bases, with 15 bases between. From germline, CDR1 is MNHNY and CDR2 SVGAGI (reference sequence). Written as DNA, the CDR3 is TGTGCCAGCAGTTACTCGCCAGGGACGAGCGGTGGCTACACCTTC. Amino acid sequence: CASSYSPGTSGGYTF.

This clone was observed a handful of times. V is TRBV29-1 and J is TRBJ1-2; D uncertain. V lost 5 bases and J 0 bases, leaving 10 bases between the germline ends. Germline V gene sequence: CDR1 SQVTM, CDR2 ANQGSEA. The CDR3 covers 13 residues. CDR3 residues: CSVFSVSNYGYTF. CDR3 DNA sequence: TGCAGCGTTTTCTCAGTTTCTAACTATGGCTACACCTTC. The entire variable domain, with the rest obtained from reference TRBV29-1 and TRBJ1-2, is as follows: SAVISQKPSRDICQRGTSLTIQCQVDSQVTMMFWYRQQPGQSLTLIATANQGSEATYESGFVIDKFPISRPNLTFSTLTVSNMSPEDSSIYLCSVFSVSNYGYTFGSGTRLTVV.

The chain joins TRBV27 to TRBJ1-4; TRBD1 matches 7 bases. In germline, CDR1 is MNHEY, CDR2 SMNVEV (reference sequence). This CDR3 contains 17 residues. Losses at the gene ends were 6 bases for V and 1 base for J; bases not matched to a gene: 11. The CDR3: CASSNRDRPETNEKLFF. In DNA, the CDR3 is TGTGCCAGCAGCAATCGGGACAGACCTGAAACTAATGAAAAACTGTTTTTT.

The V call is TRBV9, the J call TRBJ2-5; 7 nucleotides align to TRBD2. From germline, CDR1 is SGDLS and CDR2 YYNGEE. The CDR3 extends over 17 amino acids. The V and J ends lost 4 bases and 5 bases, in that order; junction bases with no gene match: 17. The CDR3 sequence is CASSPHTRAGAGETQYF. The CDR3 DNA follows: TGTGCCAGCAGCCCTCACACCCGTGCGGGAGCGGGGGAGACCCAGTACTTC.

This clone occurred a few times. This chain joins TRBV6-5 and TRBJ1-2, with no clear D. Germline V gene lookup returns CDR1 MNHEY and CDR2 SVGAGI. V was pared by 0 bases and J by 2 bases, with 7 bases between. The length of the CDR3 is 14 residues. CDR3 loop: CASSYSATNYGYTF. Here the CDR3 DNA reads TGTGCCAGCAGTTACTCTGCTACGAACTATGGCTACACCTTC.

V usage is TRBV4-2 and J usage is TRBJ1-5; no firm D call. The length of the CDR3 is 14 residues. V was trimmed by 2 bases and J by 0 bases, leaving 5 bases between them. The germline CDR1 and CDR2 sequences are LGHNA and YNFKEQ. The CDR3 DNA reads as TGTGCCAGCAGCCAACACAGTAGCAATCAGCCCCAGCATTTT. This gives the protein CASSQHSSNQPQHF.

The chain's CDR3 is CASSQVRPGSGNTIYF. Here the CDR3 DNA reads TGTGCCAGCAGCCAAGTCCGACCCGGCTCTGGAAACACCATATATTTT. The V and J genes are TRBV4-2 and TRBJ1-3; D not certain. CDR3 length equals 16 residues. The germline V gene encodes CDR1 LGHNA and CDR2 YNFKEQ. V dropped 1 base and J dropped 0 bases, with 10 bases sitting between them.

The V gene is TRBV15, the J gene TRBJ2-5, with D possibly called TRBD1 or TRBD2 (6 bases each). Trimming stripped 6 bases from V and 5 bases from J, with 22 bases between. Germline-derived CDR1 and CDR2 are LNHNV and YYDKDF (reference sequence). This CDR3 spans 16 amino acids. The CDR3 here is CATRINAGMGAETQYF. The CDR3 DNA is TGTGCCACCAGGATCAACGCGGGGATGGGGGCTGAGACCCAGTACTTC.

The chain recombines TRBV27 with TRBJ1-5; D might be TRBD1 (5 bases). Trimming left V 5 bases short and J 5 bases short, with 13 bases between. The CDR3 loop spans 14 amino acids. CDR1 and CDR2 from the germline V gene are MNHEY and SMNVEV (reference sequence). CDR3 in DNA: TGTGCCAGCAGTGAAACAGGCATGCATCAGCCCCAGCATTTT. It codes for CASSETGMHQPQHF.

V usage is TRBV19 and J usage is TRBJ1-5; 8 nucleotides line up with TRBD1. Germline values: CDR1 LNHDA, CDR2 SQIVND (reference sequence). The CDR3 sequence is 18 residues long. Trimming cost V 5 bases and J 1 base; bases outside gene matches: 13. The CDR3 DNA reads TGTGCCAGTAGTGGACTACCCGGGACAGGTGGAAGCAATCAGCCCCAGCATTTT. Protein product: CASSGLPGTGGSNQPQHF.

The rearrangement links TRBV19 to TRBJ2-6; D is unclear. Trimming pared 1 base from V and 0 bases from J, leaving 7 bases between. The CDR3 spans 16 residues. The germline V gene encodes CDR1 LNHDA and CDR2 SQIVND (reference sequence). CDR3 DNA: TGTGCCAGTAGTATAGGGCAGCGCTCTGGGGCCAACGTCCTGACTTTC. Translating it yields CASSIGQRSGANVLTF. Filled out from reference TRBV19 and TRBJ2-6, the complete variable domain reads DGGITQSPKYLFRKEGQNVTLSCEQNLNHDAMYWYRQDPGQGLRLIYYSQIVNDFQKGDIAEGYSVSREKKESFPLTVTSAQKNPTAFYLCASSIGQRSGANVLTFGAGSRLTVL.

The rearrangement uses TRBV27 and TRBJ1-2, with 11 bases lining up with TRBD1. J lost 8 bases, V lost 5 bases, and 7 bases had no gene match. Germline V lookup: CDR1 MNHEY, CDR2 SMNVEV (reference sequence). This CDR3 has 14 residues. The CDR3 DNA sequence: TGTGCCAGCAGTCTTAGGACAGGGGGCGTGGGCTACACCTTC. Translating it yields CASSLRTGGVGYTF.

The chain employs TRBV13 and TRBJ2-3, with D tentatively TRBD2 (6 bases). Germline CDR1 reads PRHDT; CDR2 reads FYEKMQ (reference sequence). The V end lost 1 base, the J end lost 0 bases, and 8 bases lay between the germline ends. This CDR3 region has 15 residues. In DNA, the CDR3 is TGTGCCAGCAGCTTAGCGGGGGTGAGCACAGATACGCAGTATTTT. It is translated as CASSLAGVSTDTQYF.

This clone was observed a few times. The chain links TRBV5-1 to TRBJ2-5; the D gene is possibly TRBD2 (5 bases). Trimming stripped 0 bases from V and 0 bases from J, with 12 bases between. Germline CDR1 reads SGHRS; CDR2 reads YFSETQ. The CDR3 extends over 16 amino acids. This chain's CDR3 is CASSLEAGVNQETQYF. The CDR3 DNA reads TGCGCCAGCAGCTTGGAGGCGGGTGTGAACCAAGAGACCCAGTACTTC.

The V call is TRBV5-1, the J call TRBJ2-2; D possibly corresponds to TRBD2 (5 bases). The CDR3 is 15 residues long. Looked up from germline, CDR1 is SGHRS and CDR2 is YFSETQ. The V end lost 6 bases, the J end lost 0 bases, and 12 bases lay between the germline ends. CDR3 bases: TGCGCCAGCACCTGGGCCGGGGCGAACACCGGGGAGCTGTTTTTT. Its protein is CASTWAGANTGELFF.

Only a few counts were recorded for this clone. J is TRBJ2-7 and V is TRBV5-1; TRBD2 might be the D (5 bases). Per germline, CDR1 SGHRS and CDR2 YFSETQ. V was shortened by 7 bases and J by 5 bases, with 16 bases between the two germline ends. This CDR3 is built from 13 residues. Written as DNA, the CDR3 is TGCGCCAGCTTTCTAGCCCCAAAGGACGAGCAGTACTTC. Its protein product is CASFLAPKDEQYF. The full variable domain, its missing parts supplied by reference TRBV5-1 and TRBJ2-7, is KAGVTQTPRYLIKTRGQQVTLSCSPISGHRSVSWYQQTPGQGLQFLFEYFSETQRNKGNFPGRFSGRQFSNSRSEMNVSTLELGDSALYLCASFLAPKDEQYFGPGTRLTVT.

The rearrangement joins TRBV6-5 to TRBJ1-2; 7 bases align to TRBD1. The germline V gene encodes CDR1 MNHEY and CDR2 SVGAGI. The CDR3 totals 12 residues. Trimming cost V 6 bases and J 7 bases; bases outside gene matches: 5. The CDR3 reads CASRQGTVGYTF. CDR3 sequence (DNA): TGTGCCAGCAGGCAAGGGACAGTTGGCTACACCTTC.

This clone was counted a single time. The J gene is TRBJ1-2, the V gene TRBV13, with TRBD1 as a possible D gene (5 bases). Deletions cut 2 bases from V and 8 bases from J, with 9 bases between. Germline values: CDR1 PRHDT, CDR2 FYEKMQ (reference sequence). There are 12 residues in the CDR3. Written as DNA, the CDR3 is TGTGCCAGCAGCTTACAGGGTGTGGGCTACACCTTC. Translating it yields CASSLQGVGYTF.

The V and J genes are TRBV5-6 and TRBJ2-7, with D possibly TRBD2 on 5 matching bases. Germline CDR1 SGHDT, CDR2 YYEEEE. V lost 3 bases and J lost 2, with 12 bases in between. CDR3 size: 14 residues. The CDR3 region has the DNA TGTGCCAGCAGCTCAACGGGAACGACCTACGAGCAGTACTTC. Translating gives CASSSTGTTYEQYF.